These 13 T cell receptor beta chains originate from one sample sequenced in a study of T cell responses to AZD1222 COVID-19 vaccine. Produced via immunoSEQ multiplex PCR; TCRdb's table is partial and in-frame only. The sample includes around 200,000 clones, just over 85% of them seen just once. The source was peripheral blood, collected on day 0 of AZD1222 vaccination. These receptors originate from an adult in good health.

This chain links TRBV18 with TRBJ2-3, with 9 bases aligning to TRBD2. Germline trimming cut 0 bases from V and 3 bases from J; bases unmatched to any gene: 4. The V gene's germline CDR1 is KGHSH and CDR2 LQKENI. The CDR3 runs 16 residues. CDR3 coding DNA: TGTGCCAGCTCACCACCGAGAAGCGGGGGGACAGATACGCAGTATTTT. Protein product: CASSPPRSGGTDTQYF.

The chain has TRBV15 and TRBJ1-1; possible D gene TRBD1, 6 bases. The germline gives CDR1 LNHNV, CDR2 YYDKDF (reference sequence). The CDR3 loop spans 13 amino acids. V lost 6 bases to trimming and J lost 3 bases, with 11 bases between them. The CDR3 loop is CATSEQGDTEAFF. In DNA, the CDR3 is TGTGCCACCAGTGAACAGGGAGACACTGAAGCTTTCTTT.

The chain recombines TRBV6-2 or TRBV6-3 with TRBJ2-7; 7 positions match TRBD1. Germline values: CDR1 MNHEY, CDR2 SVGEGT. The CDR3 has 14 amino acids. The J segment lost 2 bases and the V segment lost 0 bases, leaving 1 base of the junction unmatched. CDR3 protein: CASSYSGQTYEQYF. CDR3 sequence (DNA): TGTGCCAGCAGTTACTCGGGACAGACCTACGAGCAGTACTTC.

This sequence joins TRBV28 and TRBJ1-1, with D unclear. This CDR3 is built from 13 residues. V shed 6 bases and J shed 0 bases, with 8 bases lying between them. The germline gives CDR1 MDHEN, CDR2 SYDVKM. In DNA form, the CDR3 reads TGTGCCAGCAGCTCCGTCATGAACACTGAAGCTTTCTTT. This codes for CASSSVMNTEAFF.

CDR3 sequence (DNA): TGTGCCAGCAGCTTAGCGCAGGGGGCGCGGTATGGCTACACCTTC. It codes for CASSLAQGARYGYTF. The chain joins TRBV7-9 to TRBJ1-2; 8 bases map to TRBD1. The CDR3 length is 15 residues. V shed 0 bases and J 5 bases; nucleotides not matched to a gene: 5. Germline V gene data show CDR1 as SEHNR and CDR2 as FQNEAQ (reference sequence).

The chain carries TRBV19 and TRBJ1-2, with a possible D match to TRBD1 (6 bases). CDR1 and CDR2 from the germline V gene are LNHDA and SQIVND (reference sequence). Between the trimmed V and J ends, which lost 7 bases and 5 bases, there was a span of 17 bases. The CDR3 loop spans 14 amino acids. The CDR3: CASTPGPGAYGYTF. The CDR3 DNA reads as TGTGCCAGTACCCCTGGTCCAGGGGCGTATGGCTACACCTTC.

The genes are TRBV11-2 and TRBJ1-5; no clear D. The V gene lost 4 bases and the J gene lost 5 bases, with 12 bases spanning the gap. Looked up from germline, CDR1 is SGHAT and CDR2 is FQNNGV. This CDR3 has 14 amino acids. The CDR3 is CASSSTSEDQPQHF. DNA of the CDR3: TGTGCCAGCAGCTCCACATCTGAGGATCAGCCCCAGCATTTT. Filled out from reference TRBV11-2 and TRBJ1-5, the complete variable domain reads EAGVAQSPRYKIIEKRQSVAFWCNPISGHATLYWYQQILGQGPKLLIQFQNNGVVDDSQLPKDRFSAERLKGVDSTLKIQPAKLEDSAVYLCASSSTSEDQPQHFGDGTRLSIL.

The rearrangement uses TRBV4-1 and TRBJ2-4, with TRBD2 matching over 11 bases. J gave up 0 bases and V 3 bases, and 7 bases lay outside the gene matches. Germline values: CDR1 MGHRA, CDR2 YSYEKL. The CDR3 covers 18 residues. CDR3 sequence (DNA): TGCGCCAGCAGCCATCCGGGACTAGCGGAACTAGCCAAAAACATTCAGTACTTC. Translating gives CASSHPGLAELAKNIQYF.

The table lists this clone with a few counts. J is TRBJ1-6 and V is TRBV25-1; unclear D gene. V was pared by 1 base and J by 8 bases, with 9 bases between. The CDR3 has 14 amino acids. Germline lookup yields CDR1 MGHDK and CDR2 SYGVNS. CDR3 sequence: CASSEWMADSPLHF. CDR3 coding DNA: TGTGCCAGCAGTGAATGGATGGCGGATTCACCCCTCCACTTT. Variable domain in full (rest from reference TRBV25-1 and TRBJ1-6): EADIYQTPRYLVIGTGKKITLECSQTMGHDKMYWYQQDPGMELHLIHYSYGVNSTEKGDLSSESTVSRIRTEHFPLTLESARPSHTSQYLCASSEWMADSPLHFGNGTRLTVT.

Written as DNA, the CDR3 is TGTGCCAGCAGCTTTCTAGCGGGAACCTACAATGAGCAGTTCTTC. This gives the protein CASSFLAGTYNEQFF. The chain links TRBV9 to TRBJ2-1; 9 bases agree with TRBD2. Unmatched junction bases numbered 4, after V lost 4 bases and J lost 2 bases. CDR1 is SGDLS and CDR2 is YYNGEE in the germline V gene. There are 15 residues in the CDR3.

About this clone itself: Other DNA sequences from this sample encode an identical CDR3 as well. The chain carries TRBV27 and TRBJ2-7; no reliable D call. The germline V gene has CDR1 MNHEY and CDR2 SMNVEV (reference sequence). The CDR3 is made up of 14 amino acids. Trimming shortened V by 6 bases and J by 0 bases, and 12 bases separated the two germline ends. The CDR3 DNA follows: TGTGCCAGCAGCCTTGGCGGAAGCTCCTACGAGCAGTACTTC. This translates into CASSLGGSSYEQYF.

DNA for the CDR3: TGTGCCAGCAGCCGTGATGGAGTTCGTGAAAAACTGTTTTTT. Translated: CASSRDGVREKLFF. This sequence joins TRBV7-8 and TRBJ1-4; D not certain. CDR1 is SGHVS, CDR2 FQNEAQ, per germline. The ends were cut back, 5 bases at V and 7 bases at J, with 14 bases in the middle. CDR3 size: 14 residues.

The chain is built from TRBV11-3 and TRBJ1-1; perhaps TRBD1 as D (6 bases). The CDR3 sequence is 15 residues long. With 1 base removed from V and 5 bases from J, the gap between germline ends came to 14 bases. Looked up from germline, CDR1 is SGHNT and CDR2 is YENEEA. Here the CDR3 DNA reads TGTGCCAGCAGCTTAGGGCCAGGGGATCGAACTGAAGCTTTCTTT. This encodes CASSLGPGDRTEAFF.